A selection of T cell receptor beta chains follows, all from one sample in a study of a mutant IDH1 vaccine in newly diagnosed glioma. TCRdb keeps only in-frame clones here, not all; method: immunoSEQ multiplex PCR. The sample includes 75,000 to 100,000 clones, roughly four fifths of them seen just once. Here the sequenced sample was PBMCs, taken from a glioma patient treated with radiotherapy, temozolomide or both. The origin of the receptors is a man aged 35 to 55 with glioma. Some clones in this sample may be carry-over from other donors' samples. The CDR3 runs from the conserved cysteine through the conserved F or W. A D gene is named only where the DNA matches it firmly. Size is stated for part of the rows, as once, few or many counts, or as a class when the clone is expanded.

j_call: TRBJ2-6; clone_size: -; v_call: TRBV5-4; d_call: TRBD2; cdr3_nt: TGTGCCAGCAGAGCTGCTAGCGGGGGCGGGGCCAACGTCCTGACTTTC; cdr3_aa: CASRAASGGGANVLTF
j_call: TRBJ1-6; clone_size: -; v_call: TRBV5-4; d_call: -; cdr3_nt: TGTGCCAGCAGCGTTTGGACCGTCTCCGTTAATTCACCCCTCCACTTT; cdr3_aa: CASSVWTVSVNSPLHF
j_call: TRBJ1-2; clone_size: few; v_call: TRBV7-9; d_call: -; cdr3_nt: TGTGCCAGCAGCCCCCCCAGGGGCCAAACCTATGGCTACACCTTC; cdr3_aa: CASSPPRGQTYGYTF
j_call: TRBJ1-2; clone_size: -; v_call: TRBV5-1; d_call: -; cdr3_nt: TGCGCCAGCAGCTTGCCGGAGCGGGATTATGGCTACACCTTC; cdr3_aa: CASSLPERDYGYTF
j_call: TRBJ1-1; clone_size: -; v_call: TRBV5-4; d_call: TRBD1; cdr3_nt: TGTGCCAGCAGCTTCCGGGACAGGGCCGGTGATTTCTTT; cdr3_aa: CASSFRDRAGDFF
j_call: TRBJ1-6; clone_size: once; v_call: TRBV4-1; d_call: -; cdr3_nt: TGCGCCAGCAGCCAAGGGGGCGCGGGGAATTCACCCCTCCACTTT; cdr3_aa: CASSQGGAGNSPLHF
j_call: TRBJ1-3; clone_size: -; v_call: TRBV14; d_call: -; cdr3_nt: TGTGCCAGCAGCCAAGGGCCCTCTGGAAACACCATATATTTT; cdr3_aa: CASSQGPSGNTIYF
j_call: TRBJ2-3; clone_size: -; v_call: TRBV6-1; d_call: TRBD2; cdr3_nt: TGTGCCAGCAGTGAATACCCGGGGGGGACAGATACGCAGTATTTT; cdr3_aa: CASSEYPGGTDTQYF
j_call: TRBJ1-1; clone_size: -; v_call: TRBV11-2; d_call: -; cdr3_nt: TGTGCCAGCAGCTTAGATCAAGCTTATGCGTCTTTCTTT; cdr3_aa: CASSLDQAYASFF
j_call: TRBJ1-5; clone_size: -; v_call: TRBV29-1; d_call: -; cdr3_nt: TGCAGCGTTTCGTGGGGGAGCAATCAGCCCCAGCATTTT; cdr3_aa: CSVSWGSNQPQHF
j_call: TRBJ1-2; clone_size: few; v_call: TRBV6-1; d_call: -; cdr3_nt: TGTGCCAGCAGCCCAGCAGGGGACGGCTACACCTTC; cdr3_aa: CASSPAGDGYTF
j_call: TRBJ1-2; clone_size: -; v_call: TRBV5-1; d_call: -; cdr3_nt: TGCGCCAGCAGCCCAACCCCCGTCGCGGGGAGCCGGAACTATGGCTACACCTTC; cdr3_aa: CASSPTPVAGSRNYGYTF
j_call: TRBJ1-2; clone_size: -; v_call: TRBV6-5; d_call: -; cdr3_nt: TGTGGAACCATCGACCGGACCTATGGCTACACCTTC; cdr3_aa: CGTIDRTYGYTF
j_call: TRBJ2-7; clone_size: few; v_call: TRBV5-6; d_call: -; cdr3_nt: TGTGCCAGCAGCTTCGGGCTCAACGAGCAGTACTTC; cdr3_aa: CASSFGLNEQYF
j_call: TRBJ1-6; clone_size: -; v_call: TRBV15; d_call: -; cdr3_nt: TGTGCCACCAGAGACGATGGAAGCTCCTATAATTCACCCCTCCACTTT; cdr3_aa: CATRDDGSSYNSPLHF
j_call: TRBJ1-6; clone_size: -; v_call: TRBV6-5; d_call: -; cdr3_nt: TGTGCCAGCAGTTACTCGGGCAGTTCACCCCTCCACTTT; cdr3_aa: CASSYSGSSPLHF
j_call: TRBJ1-5; clone_size: -; v_call: TRBV10-2; d_call: -; cdr3_nt: TGCGCCAGCAGTGCGACAGATAGCAATCAGCCCCAGCATTTT; cdr3_aa: CASSATDSNQPQHF
j_call: TRBJ1-3; clone_size: -; v_call: TRBV7-2; d_call: -; cdr3_nt: TGTGCCAGCAGCTTATACGCCCCGAACACCATATATTTT; cdr3_aa: CASSLYAPNTIYF
j_call: TRBJ1-3; clone_size: -; v_call: TRBV30; d_call: -; cdr3_nt: TGTGCCTGGAGTGTATCGGGTGACACCATATATTTT; cdr3_aa: CAWSVSGDTIYF
j_call: TRBJ2-7; clone_size: once; v_call: TRBV6-1; d_call: -; cdr3_nt: TGTGCCACCCCGGAGGAGAATTCCGAGCAGTACTTC; cdr3_aa: CATPEENSEQYF
j_call: TRBJ1-2; clone_size: -; v_call: TRBV29-1; d_call: -; cdr3_nt: TGCAGCGTCGTCCAGGGAGACTATGGCTACACCTTC; cdr3_aa: CSVVQGDYGYTF
j_call: TRBJ2-5; clone_size: -; v_call: TRBV11-1; d_call: TRBD2; cdr3_nt: TGTGCCAGCAGCACGATAGCGGGGGCCCCACAAGAGACCCAGTACTTC; cdr3_aa: CASSTIAGAPQETQYF
j_call: TRBJ1-3; clone_size: -; v_call: TRBV2; d_call: -; cdr3_nt: TGTGCCAGCAGCGCGGTGGAGAGCGGAAACACCATATATTTT; cdr3_aa: CASSAVESGNTIYF
j_call: TRBJ1-6; clone_size: -; v_call: TRBV2; d_call: -; cdr3_nt: TGTGCCAGCATAATCTTTCCGGGGTCACCCCTCCACTTT; cdr3_aa: CASIIFPGSPLHF
j_call: TRBJ2-7; clone_size: -; v_call: TRBV5-1; d_call: TRBD1; cdr3_nt: TGCGCCAGCAGCTTGGTGAAGGGGGCGCTCAACCACGAGCAGTACTTC; cdr3_aa: CASSLVKGALNHEQYF
j_call: TRBJ1-2; clone_size: -; v_call: TRBV19; d_call: -; cdr3_nt: TGTGCCAGTATCGGGGGTAACTATGGCTACACCTTC; cdr3_aa: CASIGGNYGYTF
j_call: TRBJ2-5; clone_size: -; v_call: TRBV5-1; d_call: -; cdr3_nt: TGCGCCAGCAGCTTGGCCCCCGGGGGTGACCAGTACTTC; cdr3_aa: CASSLAPGGDQYF
j_call: TRBJ2-2; clone_size: -; v_call: TRBV5-6; d_call: -; cdr3_nt: TGTGCCAGCAGCTTCGGGCGGGGGCGCACCGGGGAGCTGTTTTTT; cdr3_aa: CASSFGRGRTGELFF
j_call: TRBJ2-7; clone_size: -; v_call: TRBV7-9; d_call: TRBD2; cdr3_nt: TGTGCCAGCAGCTCCGATCCGACTAGCAGCCACGAGCAGTACTTC; cdr3_aa: CASSSDPTSSHEQYF
j_call: TRBJ1-2; clone_size: -; v_call: TRBV14; d_call: -; cdr3_nt: TGTGCCAGCAGTCCCGGGGGCGGCTATGGCTACACCTTC; cdr3_aa: CASSPGGGYGYTF
j_call: TRBJ1-3; clone_size: -; v_call: TRBV2; d_call: -; cdr3_nt: TGTGCCAGCAGTCCGGGGGGAGCCACCATATATTTT; cdr3_aa: CASSPGGATIYF
j_call: TRBJ1-4; clone_size: once; v_call: TRBV6-5; d_call: -; cdr3_nt: TGTGCCAGCAGCCCCCGGGTAAATGAAAAACTGTTTTTT; cdr3_aa: CASSPRVNEKLFF
j_call: TRBJ1-3; clone_size: -; v_call: TRBV11-2; d_call: -; cdr3_nt: TGTGCCAGCCCCCCGGGGGGATCGACTTTCTCTGGAAACACCATATATTTT; cdr3_aa: CASPPGGSTFSGNTIYF
j_call: TRBJ2-7; clone_size: -; v_call: TRBV7-6; d_call: -; cdr3_nt: TGTGCCAGCAGCCCGGAGAGGACAGTATTCCACGAGCAGTACTTC; cdr3_aa: CASSPERTVFHEQYF
j_call: TRBJ1-2; clone_size: -; v_call: TRBV5-6; d_call: -; cdr3_nt: TGTGCCAGCGCCAGGGACTATGGCTACACCTTC; cdr3_aa: CASARDYGYTF
j_call: TRBJ1-6; clone_size: -; v_call: TRBV2; d_call: -; cdr3_nt: TGTGCCAGCAGTGTGGGACCGGGTTCACCCCTCCACTTT; cdr3_aa: CASSVGPGSPLHF
j_call: TRBJ2-7; clone_size: -; v_call: TRBV7-9; d_call: -; cdr3_nt: TGTGCCAGCAGCCGCAGTCGGAGTGAGCAGTACTTC; cdr3_aa: CASSRSRSEQYF
j_call: TRBJ1-3; clone_size: -; v_call: TRBV7-2; d_call: TRBD1; cdr3_nt: TGTGCCAGCAGCTTTCAGGGGGCTAGTGGAAACACCATATATTTT; cdr3_aa: CASSFQGASGNTIYF
j_call: TRBJ1-1; clone_size: -; v_call: TRBV5-6; d_call: -; cdr3_nt: TGTGCCAGCAGCTTGGAGGGGTGGAAGTCTAAAAGGACTGAAGCTTTCTTT; cdr3_aa: CASSLEGWKSKRTEAFF
j_call: TRBJ2-7; clone_size: -; v_call: TRBV12-5; d_call: TRBD1; cdr3_nt: TGTGCTAGTGGTCGACAGGGTGCCGAGCAGTACTTC; cdr3_aa: CASGRQGAEQYF
j_call: TRBJ2-1; clone_size: -; v_call: TRBV25-1; d_call: -; cdr3_nt: TGTGCCAGCAGTGAATGGGAGGATGAGCAGTTCTTC; cdr3_aa: CASSEWEDEQFF
j_call: TRBJ2-7; clone_size: -; v_call: TRBV27; d_call: -; cdr3_nt: TGTGCCAGCAGTTTAGGCCATGGGTCCTACGAGCAGTACTTC; cdr3_aa: CASSLGHGSYEQYF
j_call: TRBJ2-2; clone_size: -; v_call: TRBV4-1; d_call: TRBD1; cdr3_nt: TGCGCCAGCAGCCAAGACGGGACAGAGAACACCGGGGAGCTGTTTTTT; cdr3_aa: CASSQDGTENTGELFF
j_call: TRBJ2-5; clone_size: -; v_call: TRBV7-2; d_call: TRBD2; cdr3_nt: TGTGCCAGCAGCTTAGCGTCTAGCGGGGGGCCCCAAGAGACCCAGTACTTC; cdr3_aa: CASSLASSGGPQETQYF
j_call: TRBJ1-4; clone_size: -; v_call: TRBV7-9; d_call: -; cdr3_nt: TGTGCCAGCCAACCATCAGGGAGTAGGGAAAAACTGTTTTTT; cdr3_aa: CASQPSGSREKLFF
j_call: TRBJ2-5; clone_size: -; v_call: TRBV4-1; d_call: -; cdr3_nt: TGCGCCAGCAGCCAAGATAACAGGGCAGGAGAGACCCAGTACTTC; cdr3_aa: CASSQDNRAGETQYF
j_call: TRBJ1-5; clone_size: -; v_call: TRBV7-8; d_call: -; cdr3_nt: TGTGCCAGCAGCCAACCGGGAGGGGGCAATCAGCCCCAGCATTTT; cdr3_aa: CASSQPGGGNQPQHF